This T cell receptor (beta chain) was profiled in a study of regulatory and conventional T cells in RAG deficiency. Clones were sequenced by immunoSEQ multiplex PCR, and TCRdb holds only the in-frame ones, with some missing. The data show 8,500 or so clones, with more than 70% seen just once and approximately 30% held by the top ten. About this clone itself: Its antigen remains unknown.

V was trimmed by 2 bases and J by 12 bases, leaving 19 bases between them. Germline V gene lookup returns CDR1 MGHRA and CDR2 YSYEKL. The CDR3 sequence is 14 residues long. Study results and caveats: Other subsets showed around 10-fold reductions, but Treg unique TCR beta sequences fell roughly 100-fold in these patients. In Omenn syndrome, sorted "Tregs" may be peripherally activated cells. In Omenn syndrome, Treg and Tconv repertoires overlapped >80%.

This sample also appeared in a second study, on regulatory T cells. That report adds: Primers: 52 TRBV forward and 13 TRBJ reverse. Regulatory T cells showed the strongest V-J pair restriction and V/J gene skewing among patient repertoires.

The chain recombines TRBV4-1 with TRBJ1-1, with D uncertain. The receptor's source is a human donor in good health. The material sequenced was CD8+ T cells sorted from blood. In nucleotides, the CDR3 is TGCGCCAGCAGCCAAAATCGGGCCGCCGCGGAGACTTTCTTT. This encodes CASSQNRAAAETFF.